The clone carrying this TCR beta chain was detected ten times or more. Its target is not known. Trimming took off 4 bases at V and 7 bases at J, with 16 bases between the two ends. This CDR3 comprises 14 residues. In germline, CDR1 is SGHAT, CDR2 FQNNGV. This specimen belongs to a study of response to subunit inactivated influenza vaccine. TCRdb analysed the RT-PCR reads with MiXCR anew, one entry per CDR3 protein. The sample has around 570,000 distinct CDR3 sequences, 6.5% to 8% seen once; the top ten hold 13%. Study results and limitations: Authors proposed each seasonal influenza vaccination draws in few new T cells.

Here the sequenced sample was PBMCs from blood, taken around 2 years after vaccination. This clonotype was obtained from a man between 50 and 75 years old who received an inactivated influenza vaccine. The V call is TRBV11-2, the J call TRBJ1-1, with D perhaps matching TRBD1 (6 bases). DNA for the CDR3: TGTGCCAGCAGCTCCTGGCGGGGGGCGAGTGAAGCTTTCTTT. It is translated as CASSSWRGASEAFF.